This T cell receptor (beta chain) was found in a study of glioma-infiltrating T cells after dendritic cell vaccination. For the study at large: Samples are from glioblastoma patients in Phase I and II dendritic cell vaccine trials. Patients received three intradermal dendritic cell vaccine injections at biweekly intervals.

As to time point: after dendritic cell vaccination, including at tumor progression/relapse. All glioblastoma patients lacked an isocitrate dehydrogenase mutation. TCRB CDR3 was amplified from 2 ug genomic DNA or less. TCRdb's table, derived via immunoSEQ multiplex PCR, lists solely in-frame clones and lacks some. The sample comprises roughly 85,000 clones, less than 85% of which are singletons, and roughly 8.4% rests with the top ten. Germline V gene data show CDR1 as MNHEY and CDR2 as SMNVEV (reference sequence). The V gene end was trimmed by 7 bases and the J gene end by 0 bases; junction bases not matched to a gene: 9. The CDR3 is made up of 16 amino acids.

The genes are TRBV27 and TRBJ2-4; 7 nucleotides line up with TRBD2. This sequence was found in a human donor with glioblastoma. The sequencing here drew on blood, taken after dendritic cell vaccination. This CDR3 reads CASNLRGRVAKNIQYF. The CDR3 DNA is TGTGCCAGCAACCTACGGGGGAGGGTAGCCAAAAACATTCAGTACTTC.